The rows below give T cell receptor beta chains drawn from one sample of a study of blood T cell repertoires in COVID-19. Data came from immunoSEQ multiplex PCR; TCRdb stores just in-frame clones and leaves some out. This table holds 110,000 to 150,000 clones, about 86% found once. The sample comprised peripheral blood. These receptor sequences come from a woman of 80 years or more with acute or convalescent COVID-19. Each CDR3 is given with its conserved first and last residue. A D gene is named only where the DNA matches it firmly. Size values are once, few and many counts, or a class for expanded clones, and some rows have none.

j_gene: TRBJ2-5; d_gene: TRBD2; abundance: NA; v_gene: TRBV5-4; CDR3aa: CASSLEASGVAYQETQYF; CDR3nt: TGTGCCAGCAGCTTGGAAGCTAGCGGGGTAGCGTACCAAGAGACCCAGTACTTC
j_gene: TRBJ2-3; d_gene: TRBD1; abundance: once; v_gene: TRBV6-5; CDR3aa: CASSLTGALTDTQYF; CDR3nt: TGTGCCAGCAGTCTTACAGGGGCTTTAACAGATACGCAGTATTTT
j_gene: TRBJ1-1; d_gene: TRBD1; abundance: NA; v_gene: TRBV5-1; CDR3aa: CASSLTSGTGAMVAFF; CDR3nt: TGCGCCAGCAGCTTGACCTCAGGGACAGGCGCTATGGTAGCTTTCTTT
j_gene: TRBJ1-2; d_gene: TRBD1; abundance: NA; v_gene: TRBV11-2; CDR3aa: CASSWRGQGSGGYTF; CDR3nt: TGTGCCAGCAGCTGGAGGGGGCAGGGGTCAGGTGGCTACACCTTC
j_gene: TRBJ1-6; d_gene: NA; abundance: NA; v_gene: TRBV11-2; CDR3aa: CASSLAGRGGSPLHF; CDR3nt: TGTGCCAGCAGCTTAGCTGGCAGGGGCGGATCACCCCTCCACTTT
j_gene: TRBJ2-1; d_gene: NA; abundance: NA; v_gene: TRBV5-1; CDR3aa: CASSPEGIRHEQFF; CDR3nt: TGCGCCAGCAGCCCGGAGGGCATTAGACATGAGCAGTTCTTC
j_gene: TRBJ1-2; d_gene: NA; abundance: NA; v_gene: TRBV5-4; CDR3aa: CASSSTGSGYGYTF; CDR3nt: TGTGCCAGCAGCAGTACAGGGTCAGGGTATGGCTACACCTTC
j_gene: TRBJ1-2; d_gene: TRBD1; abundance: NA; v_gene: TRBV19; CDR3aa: CASSSTSRDRAHGYTF; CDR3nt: TGTGCCAGTAGTTCCACTTCCCGGGACAGGGCTCATGGCTACACCTTC
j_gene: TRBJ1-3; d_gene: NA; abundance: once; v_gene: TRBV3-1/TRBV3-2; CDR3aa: CASSQDFGLYTIYF; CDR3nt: TGTGCCAGCAGCCAAGACTTTGGACTCTACACCATATATTTT
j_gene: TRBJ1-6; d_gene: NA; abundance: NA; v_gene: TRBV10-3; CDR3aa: CAMGGRNSPLHF; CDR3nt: TGTGCCATGGGAGGGAGGAATTCACCCCTCCACTTT
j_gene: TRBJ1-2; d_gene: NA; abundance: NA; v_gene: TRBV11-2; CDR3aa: CASSARTGIGYTF; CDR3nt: TGTGCCAGCAGCGCCCGGACGGGAATCGGCTACACCTTC
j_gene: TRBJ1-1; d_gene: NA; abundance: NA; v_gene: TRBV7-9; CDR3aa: CASSLGGGAEAFF; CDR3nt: TGTGCCAGCAGCTTAGGCGGCGGGGCTGAAGCTTTCTTT
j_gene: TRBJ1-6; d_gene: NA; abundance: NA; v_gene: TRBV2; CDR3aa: CASSATASGAPLHF; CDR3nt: TGTGCCAGCAGCGCGACAGCGTCAGGGGCACCCCTCCACTTT
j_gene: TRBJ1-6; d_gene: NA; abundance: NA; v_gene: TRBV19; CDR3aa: CASSIRTGFDNEQFKALHF; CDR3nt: TGTGCCAGTAGTATCCGTACAGGGTTCGATAATGAACAATTCAAGGCCCTCCACTTT
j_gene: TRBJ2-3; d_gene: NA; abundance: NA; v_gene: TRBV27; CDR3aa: CASRTWGQADTQYF; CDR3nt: TGTGCCAGCAGGACCTGGGGGCAGGCAGATACGCAGTATTTT
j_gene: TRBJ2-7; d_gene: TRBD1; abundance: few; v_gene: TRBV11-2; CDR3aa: CASSLLAGGDEQYF; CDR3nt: TGTGCCAGCAGCTTACTGGCAGGGGGCGACGAGCAGTACTTC
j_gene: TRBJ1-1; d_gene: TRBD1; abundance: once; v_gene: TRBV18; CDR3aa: CASSLGQGNSLTEAFF; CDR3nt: TGTGCCAGCTCACTAGGACAGGGAAATAGCTTAACTGAAGCTTTCTTT
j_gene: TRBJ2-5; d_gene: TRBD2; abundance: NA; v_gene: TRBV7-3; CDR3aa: CASSSAGGYQETQYF; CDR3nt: TGTGCCAGCAGCTCAGCGGGGGGATACCAAGAGACCCAGTACTTC
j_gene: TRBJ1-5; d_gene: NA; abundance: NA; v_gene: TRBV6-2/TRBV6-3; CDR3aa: CASNPWGDYQPQHF; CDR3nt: TGTGCCAGCAACCCTTGGGGGGATTATCAGCCCCAGCATTTT
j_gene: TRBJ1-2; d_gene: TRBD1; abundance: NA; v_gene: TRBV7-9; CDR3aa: CASSSLDRASYYGYTF; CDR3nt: TGTGCCAGCAGCTCCTTGGACAGGGCCTCTTACTATGGCTACACCTTC
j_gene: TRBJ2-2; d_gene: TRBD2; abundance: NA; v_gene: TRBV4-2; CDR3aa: CASSQETGGTGELFF; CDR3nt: TGTGCCAGCAGCCAAGAAACGGGAGGGACCGGGGAGCTGTTTTTT
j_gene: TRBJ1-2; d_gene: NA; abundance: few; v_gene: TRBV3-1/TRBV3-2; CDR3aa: CASSDGSNYGYTF; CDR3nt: TGTGCCAGCAGCGACGGGAGTAACTATGGCTACACCTTC
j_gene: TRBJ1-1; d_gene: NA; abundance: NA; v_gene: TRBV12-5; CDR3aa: CASGFRQPLNTEAFF; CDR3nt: TGTGCTAGTGGTTTCCGACAGCCCTTGAACACTGAAGCTTTCTTT
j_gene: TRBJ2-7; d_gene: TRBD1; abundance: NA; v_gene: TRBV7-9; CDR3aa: CASSLALTGTGYEQYF; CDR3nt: TGTGCCAGCAGCTTAGCCCTGACCGGGACAGGTTACGAGCAGTACTTC
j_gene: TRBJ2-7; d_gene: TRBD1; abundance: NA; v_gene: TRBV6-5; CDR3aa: CASRRGQGDDYEQYF; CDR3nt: TGTGCCAGCAGGAGAGGACAGGGGGACGACTACGAGCAGTACTTC
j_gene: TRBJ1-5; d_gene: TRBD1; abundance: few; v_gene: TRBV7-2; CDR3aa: CASSLRQGAGQPQHF; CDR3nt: TGTGCCAGCAGTCTAAGACAGGGGGCAGGGCAGCCCCAGCATTTT